This T cell receptor beta chain is from a study of shared clonotypes between healthy human individuals. Background on the study: For every donor, three CD4 naive, three CD4 memory, two CD8 naive and one CD8 memory plates were used.

About this clone itself: Its antigen is not known.

Germline CDR1 reads MDHEN; CDR2 reads SYDVKM. Trimming took 6 bases from V and 5 from J; bases not matched to a gene: 9. The CDR3 totals 15 residues. Profiled with immunoSEQ multiplex PCR; TCRdb holds only in-frame clones, not every one. The data show under 1,900,000 clones, approximately 98.5% seen once. Into CD45RA+ naive and CD45RA-negative memory subsets, the CD4+ cells were split. Study observations and caveats: Roughly 5% of naive CD4 clonotypes were common to a few donors.

The V and J genes are TRBV28 and TRBJ2-2; TRBD1 agrees at 7 bases. The receptor comes from a man between 25 and 39 years old in good health. Sequencing input: naive CD4+ T cells sorted from blood. Subset in this sample: CD45RA+ positively selected. CDR3 in amino acids: CASRRRQGMTGELFF. The CDR3 nucleotides are TGTGCCAGCAGACGCCGACAGGGTATGACCGGGGAGCTGTTTTTT.